This TCR beta chain is from a study of CD8 T cells in ankylosing spondylitis. TCRdb redid the calling of the 5' RACE reads with MiXCR, one entry per CDR3 protein. The table includes fewer than 250,000 distinct CDR3 sequences, roughly 26% detected once. Sequencing used blood, either unsorted or a sorted T cell fraction (not recorded which). The origin of this receptor is a male donor with ankylosing spondylitis or in good health (not recorded which).

The CDR3, as DNA: TGTGCCAGCAGCACGACCGTGGACAGGGATACGCAGTATTTT. Amino acids: CASSTTVDRDTQYF. The V and J genes are TRBV7-2 and TRBJ2-3; 7 bases are a match to TRBD1. There are 14 residues in the CDR3. V lost 5 bases and J lost 6; bases outside the gene matches: 8. CDR1 SGHTA and CDR2 FQGNSA come from the germline V gene.